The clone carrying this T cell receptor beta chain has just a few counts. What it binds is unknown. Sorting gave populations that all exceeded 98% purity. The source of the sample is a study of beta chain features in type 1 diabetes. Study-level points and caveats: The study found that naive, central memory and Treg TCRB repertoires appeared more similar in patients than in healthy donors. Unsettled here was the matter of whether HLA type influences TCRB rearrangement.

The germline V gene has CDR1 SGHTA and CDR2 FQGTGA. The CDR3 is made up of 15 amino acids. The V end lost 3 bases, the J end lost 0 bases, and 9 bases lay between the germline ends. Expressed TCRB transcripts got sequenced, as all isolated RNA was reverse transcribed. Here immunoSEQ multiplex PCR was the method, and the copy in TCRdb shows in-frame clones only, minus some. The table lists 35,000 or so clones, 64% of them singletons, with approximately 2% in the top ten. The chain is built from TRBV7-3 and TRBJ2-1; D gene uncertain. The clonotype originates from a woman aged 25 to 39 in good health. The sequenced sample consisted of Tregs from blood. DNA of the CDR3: TGTGCCAGCAGCTTTTCGTCCTACTCCTACAATGAGCAGTTCTTC. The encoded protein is CASSFSSYSYNEQFF.